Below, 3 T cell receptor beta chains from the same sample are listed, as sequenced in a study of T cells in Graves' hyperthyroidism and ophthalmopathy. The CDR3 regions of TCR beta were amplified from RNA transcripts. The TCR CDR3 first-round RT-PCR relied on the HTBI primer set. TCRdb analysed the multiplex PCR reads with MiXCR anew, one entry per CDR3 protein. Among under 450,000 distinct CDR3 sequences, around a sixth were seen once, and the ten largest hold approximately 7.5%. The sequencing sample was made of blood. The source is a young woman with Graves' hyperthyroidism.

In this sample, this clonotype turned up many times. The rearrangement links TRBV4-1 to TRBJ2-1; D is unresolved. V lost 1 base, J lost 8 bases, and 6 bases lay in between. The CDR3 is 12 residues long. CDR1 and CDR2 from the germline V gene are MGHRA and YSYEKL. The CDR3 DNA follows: TGCGCCAGCAGCCAAGTATTTCATGAGCAGTTCTTC. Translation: CASSQVFHEQFF.

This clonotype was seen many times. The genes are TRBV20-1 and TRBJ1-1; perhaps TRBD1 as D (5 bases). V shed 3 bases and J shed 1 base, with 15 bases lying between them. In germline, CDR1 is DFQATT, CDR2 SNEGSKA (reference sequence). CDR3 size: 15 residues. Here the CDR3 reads CSASPQGGGNTEAFF. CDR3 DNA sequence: TGCAGTGCTAGCCCCCAGGGCGGGGGGAACACTGAAGCTTTCTTT.

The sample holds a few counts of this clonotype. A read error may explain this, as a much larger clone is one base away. CDR3 DNA: TGTGCCAGCAGTTACGACAGGGAGCACCTTAACTATGGCTACACCTTC. This translates into CASSYDREHLNYGYTF. The genes are TRBV6-5 and TRBJ1-2; 7 positions match TRBD1. The length of the CDR3 is 16 residues. The ends lost 2 bases at V and 1 base at J; junction bases unmatched: 7. The germline gives CDR1 MNHEY, CDR2 SVGAGI.